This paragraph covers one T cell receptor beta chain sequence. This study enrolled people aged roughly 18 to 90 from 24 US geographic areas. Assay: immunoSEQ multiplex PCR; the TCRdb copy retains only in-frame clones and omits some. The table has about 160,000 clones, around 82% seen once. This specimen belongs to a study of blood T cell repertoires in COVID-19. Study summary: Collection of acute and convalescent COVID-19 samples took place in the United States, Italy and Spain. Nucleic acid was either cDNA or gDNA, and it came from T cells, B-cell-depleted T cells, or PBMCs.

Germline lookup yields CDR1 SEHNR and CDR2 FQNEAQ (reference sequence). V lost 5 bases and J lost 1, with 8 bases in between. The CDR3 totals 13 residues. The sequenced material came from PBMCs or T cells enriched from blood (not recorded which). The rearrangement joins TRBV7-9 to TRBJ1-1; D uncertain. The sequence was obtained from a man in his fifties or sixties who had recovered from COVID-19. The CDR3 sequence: CASSRGANTEAFF. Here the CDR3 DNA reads TGTGCCAGCAGCCGGGGAGCGAACACTGAAGCTTTCTTT.